This TCR beta chain was profiled in a study of blood T cell repertoires in COVID-19. Study at large: COVID-19 samples collected from the United States, Italy and Spain covered acute and convalescent phases. Sources were T cells, B-cell-depleted T cells, or PBMCs; the material itself was cDNA or gDNA.

The CDR3 has 13 amino acids. Trimming removed 4 bases from V and 12 bases from J; junction bases left unmatched: 10. The germline V gene has CDR1 MNHEY and CDR2 SVGEGT. Profiling relied on immunoSEQ multiplex PCR, and the TCRdb table lists in-frame clones only, not all of them. This table has about 260,000 clones, approximately 86% appearing once. This TCR came from a human donor in a cohort sampled during active COVID-19. The chain links TRBV6-2 or TRBV6-3 to TRBJ1-2; TRBD1 agrees at 8 bases. Sequencing input: peripheral blood. CDR3 coding DNA: TGTGCCAGCAGTTTCACGGACAGGGTTGGACACACCTTC. The encoded protein is CASSFTDRVGHTF.